The text below deals with one T cell receptor beta chain. What antigen it recognizes has not been identified. Nothing much larger sits one base from this clone, and base qualities are not available. This record comes from a study of shared clonotypes between healthy human individuals (dated by TCRdb to the early 2020s). General notes on the study: Three men and two women, aged 18 to 49 years, made up the cohort. Libraries were prepared and TCR repertoires were sequenced by different laboratories using diverse techniques, in order to increase sequencing depth and limit assay-specific biases. For each donor, three plates each were used for CD4 naive and CD4 memory, two plates were used for CD8 naive, and one plate was used for CD8 memory. To estimate repertoire size and how much clonotype sharing occurs between individuals, the study deeply sequenced the blood TCR repertoires of a handful of healthy adults. Leukapheresis yielded between about 0.8 and 8.9 billion PBMCs per donor.

V is pared back by 2 bases and J by 1 base, with 10 bases lying between the germline termini. The germline V gene (reference sequence) provides CDR1 SGHKS and CDR2 YYEKEE. Spanning cysteine to phenylalanine, the CDR3 consists of 14 amino acids. The DNA shown is the 42-base CDR3, in frame from base 1. Using the deep immunoSEQ assay, TCR CDR3 regions were amplified from genomic DNA by multiplex PCR. Extracted genomic DNA from each cell subset was spread evenly across all wells of several immunoSEQ 96-well plates, with each plate serving as a replicate. Each replicate PCR for sorted subsets received roughly 200 ng genomic DNA, equal to around 32,000 T cell genomes. The purified libraries were quantified using a Qubit 3.0 fluorometer, sized with a Bioanalyzer 2100, and then quantified again using the KAPA Library Quantification kit. Every immunoSEQ 96-well plate was sequenced on a separate single-read 150-cycle Illumina NextSeq 550 flow cell. The original pipeline was this. Because the immunoSEQ output included only junctional sequences and no quality scores, the filtering could not be the same as the filtering used for full-length reads. Sequences were annotated with PyIR, a Python wrapper for IgBLAST v1.9, using IMGT germline references to assign V/J genes and CDR3. Any read was removed if the V/J assignment was weak (E-value above 1e-6), the CDR3 was missing, or the read contained stop codons, out-of-frame junctions, or ambiguous translated residues. V3J clonotypes were defined as sequences sharing the same inferred V gene, J gene, and CDR3 amino acid sequence. Percentage overlap between repertoires was calculated by dividing the number of shared unique clonotypes by the size of the smaller repertoire. Three approaches were used to assess repertoire richness: RTK rarefaction, the Chao1 estimator, and Recon v2.1 estimates of unobserved clonotypes. Generation probabilities for all TCRbeta clonotypes obtained by the gDNA method from several donors were computed using OLGA. As stored in TCRdb, this immuneACCESS dataset retains in-frame rearrangements with V and J assigned. A fraction of the clones does not appear; measured against another copy, unresolved V genes explain less than half of the discrepancy, and the remainder lacks a known reason. V and J calls and clone size come straight from that table; D and trimming were deduced from the DNA. This sample gives about 110,000 clones in total; just over 65% of them show up just once. Over 20% of the sample is taken by the ten largest.

The donors were healthy, HIV-negative adults who had no recently reported acute infections or vaccinations. Every donor was a Caucasian adult residing in Nashville, Tennessee, USA. CD8 memory samples were composed of magnetically selected CD45RO+ cells combined with CCR7-negative CD45RA+ effector memory (TemRA) cells. Blood was collected by leukapheresis, and PBMCs were isolated by Ficoll-Histopaque density gradient centrifugation and then cryopreserved in liquid nitrogen vapor phase. Purity and quantity of every magnetically sorted T cell population were checked by analytical flow cytometry. Genomic DNA was isolated from every sorted fraction and measured by UV absorbance on a Nanodrop 2000c. Broad study findings and their caveats: Only blood was sampled, and tissue TCR repertoires likely differ from those in blood. Even with the large sequencing depth, rarefaction of the sorted-subset datasets indicated that sequencing was incomplete. Pairwise subsampling indicated that sequencing depth was expected to affect the degree of clonotype sharing among donors. The genetic and exposure-history diversity represented was limited by the small number of donors. Compared with non-shared clonotypes, the clonotypes found in all four sorted-subset donors had higher generation probabilities. Naive subsets generally had larger estimated clonotype richness than memory subsets did. Sharing across a few donors was observed for roughly 5% of naive CD4, less than 4% of naive CD8, roughly 2.4% of memory CD4, and about 0.4% of memory CD8 clonotypes.

The receptor chain draws on TRBV5-5 and TRBJ2-7; the D region possibly corresponds to TRBD1 (7 bases align). Sequencing input: memory CD8+ T cells sorted from blood. The sample's cell subset or site label, decoded: CD45RO+ cells pooled with CCR7-negative TemRA cells. This TCR was recovered from a woman between 25 and 40 years old in good health. The CDR3 region: CASSFQGGSYEQYF. The nucleotide sequence reads as follows: TGTGCCAGCAGCTTTCAGGGGGGATCCTACGAGCAGTACTTC. The CDR3, completed at both ends by the reference TRBV5-5 and TRBJ2-7 genes, gives the full variable domain DAGVTQSPTHLIKTRGQQVTLRCSPISGHKSVSWYQQVLGQGPQFIFQYYEKEERGRGNFPDRFSARQFPNYSSELNVNALLLGDSALYLCASSFQGGSYEQYFGPGTRLTVT.